This TCR beta chain stems from a study of vaccination and CD4 T cells after COVID-19. Study conclusions and caveats: Convalescent patients gained a median about 90% of their reactive clones only post-vaccination. Convalescent patients were relatively few, and early post-infection timepoints were missing.

Cultured CD4+ T cells had their DNA profiled by the Oncomine TCR Beta short-read assay. Cultured CD4+ T cells were the source of extracted genomic DNA. TCRdb itself ran the PCR reads through MiXCR, one entry per CDR3 protein. The table lists over 9,000 distinct CDR3 sequences, 45% to 65% of them singletons, with roughly 9.6% in the top ten. This clonotype was picked up a small number of times. The antigen is undetermined. Treatment meaning: 10-day PBMC culture with coronavirus spike peptide pools or control peptides (ViraFEST assay). Expansion of antigen-specific T cells with peptide pools by ViraFEST preceded sequencing of TCRs. The sequence was collected from a human donor who had recovered from COVID-19. The sample was CD4+ T cells from blood, cultured in vitro.

CDR3 bases: TGTGCCACCAGCACGGACAGGGGGGGTCAGCCCCAGCATTTT. Translating gives CATSTDRGGQPQHF. J is TRBJ1-5 and V is TRBV15, with 10 bases aligning to TRBD1. This CDR3 has 14 amino acids. The germline V gene has CDR1 LNHNV and CDR2 YYDKDF (reference sequence). V lost 4 bases to trimming and J lost 6 bases; unmatched junction nucleotides: 3.